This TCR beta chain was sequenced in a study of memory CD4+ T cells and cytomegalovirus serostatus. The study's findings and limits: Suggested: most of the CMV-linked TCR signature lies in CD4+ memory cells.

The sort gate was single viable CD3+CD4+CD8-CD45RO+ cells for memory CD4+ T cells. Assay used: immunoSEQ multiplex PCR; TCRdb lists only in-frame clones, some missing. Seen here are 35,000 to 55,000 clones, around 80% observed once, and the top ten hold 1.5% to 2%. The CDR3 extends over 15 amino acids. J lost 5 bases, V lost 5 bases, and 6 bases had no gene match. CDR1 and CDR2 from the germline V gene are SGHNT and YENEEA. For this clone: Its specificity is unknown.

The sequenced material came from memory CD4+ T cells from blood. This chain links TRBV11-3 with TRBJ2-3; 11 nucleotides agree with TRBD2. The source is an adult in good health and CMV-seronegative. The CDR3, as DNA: TGTGCCAGCAGCCATAGCGGGGGGGCTGGAGATACGCAGTATTTT. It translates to CASSHSGGAGDTQYF.